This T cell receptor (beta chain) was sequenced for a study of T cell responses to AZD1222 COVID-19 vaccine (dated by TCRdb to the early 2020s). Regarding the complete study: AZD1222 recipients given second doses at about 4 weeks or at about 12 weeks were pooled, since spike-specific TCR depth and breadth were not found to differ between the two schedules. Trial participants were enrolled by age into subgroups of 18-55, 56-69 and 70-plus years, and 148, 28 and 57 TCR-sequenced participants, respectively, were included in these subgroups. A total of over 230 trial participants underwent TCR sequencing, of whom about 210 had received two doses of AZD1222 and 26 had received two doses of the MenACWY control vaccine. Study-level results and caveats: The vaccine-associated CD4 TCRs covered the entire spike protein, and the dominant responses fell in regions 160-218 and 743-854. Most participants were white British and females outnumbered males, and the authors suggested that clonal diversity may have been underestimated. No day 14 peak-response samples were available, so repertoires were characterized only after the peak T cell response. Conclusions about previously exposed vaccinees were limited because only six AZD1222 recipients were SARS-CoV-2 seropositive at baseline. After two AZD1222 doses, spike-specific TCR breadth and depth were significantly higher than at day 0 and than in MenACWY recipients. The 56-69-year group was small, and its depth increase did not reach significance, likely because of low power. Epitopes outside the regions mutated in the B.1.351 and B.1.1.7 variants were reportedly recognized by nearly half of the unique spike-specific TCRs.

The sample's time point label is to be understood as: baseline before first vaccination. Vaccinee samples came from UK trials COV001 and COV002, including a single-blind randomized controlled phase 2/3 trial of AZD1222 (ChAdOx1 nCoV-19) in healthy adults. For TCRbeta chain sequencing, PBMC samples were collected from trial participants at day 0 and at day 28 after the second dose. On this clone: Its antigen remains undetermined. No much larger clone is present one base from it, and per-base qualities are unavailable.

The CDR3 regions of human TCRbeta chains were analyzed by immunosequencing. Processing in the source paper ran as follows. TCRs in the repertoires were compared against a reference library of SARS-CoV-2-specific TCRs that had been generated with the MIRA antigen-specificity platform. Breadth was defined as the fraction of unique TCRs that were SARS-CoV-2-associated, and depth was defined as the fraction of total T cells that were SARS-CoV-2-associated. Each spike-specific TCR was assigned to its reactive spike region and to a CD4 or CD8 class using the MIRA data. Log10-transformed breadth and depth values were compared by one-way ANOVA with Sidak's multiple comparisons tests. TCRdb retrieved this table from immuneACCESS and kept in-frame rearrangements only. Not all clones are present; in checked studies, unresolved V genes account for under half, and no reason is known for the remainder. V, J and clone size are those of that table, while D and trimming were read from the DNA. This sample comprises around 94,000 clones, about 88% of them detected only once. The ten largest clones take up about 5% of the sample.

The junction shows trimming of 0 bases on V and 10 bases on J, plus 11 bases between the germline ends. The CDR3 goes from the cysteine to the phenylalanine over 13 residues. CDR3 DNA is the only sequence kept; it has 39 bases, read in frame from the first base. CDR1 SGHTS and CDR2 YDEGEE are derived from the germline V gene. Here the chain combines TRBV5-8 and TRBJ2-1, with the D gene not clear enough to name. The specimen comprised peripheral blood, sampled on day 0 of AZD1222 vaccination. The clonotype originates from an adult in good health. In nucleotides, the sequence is TGTGCCAGCAGCTTGGGAGCCTTCGAGGAGCAGTTCTTC. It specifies CASSLGAFEEQFF. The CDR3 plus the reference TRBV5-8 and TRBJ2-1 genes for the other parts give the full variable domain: EAGVTQSPTHLIKTRGQQATLRCSPISGHTSVYWYQQALGLGLQFLLWYDEGEERNRGNFPPRFSGRQFPNYSSELNVNALELEDSALYLCASSLGAFEEQFFGPGTRLTVL.